These T cell receptor beta chains were read from a single sample in a study of post-analysis software for immune sequencing data. From the PCR reads, TCRdb called clonotypes with MiXCR, one entry per CDR3 protein. The sample lists fewer than 700,000 distinct CDR3 sequences; roughly 47% were seen once. Sequencing was performed on blood. These receptors came from a girl under 18 with multiple sclerosis. Both conserved end residues are part of each CDR3. Each record gives: CDR3 length, J gene, D gene, V gene, CDR3 protein. A D gene is named only where the DNA matches it firmly.

cdr3_length: 15
j_call: TRBJ2-5
d_call: -
v_call: TRBV4-1
cdr3_aa: CASSLSPDRPETQYF

cdr3_length: 17
j_call: TRBJ2-1
d_call: TRBD2
v_call: TRBV5-1
cdr3_aa: CASSLALAGGAYNEQFF

cdr3_length: 17
j_call: TRBJ2-1
d_call: TRBD2
v_call: TRBV4-2
cdr3_aa: CASSQSGTSGREGEQFF

cdr3_length: 14
j_call: TRBJ1-6
d_call: TRBD1
v_call: TRBV14
cdr3_aa: CASSRTGGSSPLHF

cdr3_length: 11
j_call: TRBJ2-7
d_call: -
v_call: TRBV29-1
cdr3_aa: CSADDSYEQYF

cdr3_length: 14
j_call: TRBJ2-1
d_call: -
v_call: TRBV13
cdr3_aa: CASSLRAGKNEQFF

cdr3_length: 15
j_call: TRBJ2-5
d_call: TRBD1
v_call: TRBV6-5
cdr3_aa: CASSDGDRVIETQYF

cdr3_length: 11
j_call: TRBJ1-1
d_call: -
v_call: TRBV29-1
cdr3_aa: CSARDNTEAFF

cdr3_length: 16
j_call: TRBJ1-1
d_call: -
v_call: TRBV5-1
cdr3_aa: CASSFYAGTTNTEAFF

cdr3_length: 14
j_call: TRBJ2-5
d_call: -
v_call: TRBV6-1
cdr3_aa: CASSEVSSQETQYF

cdr3_length: 16
j_call: TRBJ1-5
d_call: -
v_call: TRBV2
cdr3_aa: CASSEWFEDRNQPQHF

cdr3_length: 15
j_call: TRBJ2-7
d_call: -
v_call: TRBV20-1
cdr3_aa: CSASKGSGSSYEQYF

cdr3_length: 15
j_call: TRBJ2-1
d_call: TRBD2
v_call: TRBV6-4
cdr3_aa: CASSEGLADHNEQFF

cdr3_length: 14
j_call: TRBJ1-1
d_call: TRBD1
v_call: TRBV19
cdr3_aa: CASSISGQGAEAFF

cdr3_length: 16
j_call: TRBJ1-5
d_call: TRBD1
v_call: TRBV12-3/TRBV12-4
cdr3_aa: CASSLVGQGPNQPQHF

cdr3_length: 11
j_call: -
d_call: -
v_call: TRBV3-1
cdr3_aa: CASSHDSEQYF

cdr3_length: 16
j_call: TRBJ1-5
d_call: TRBD1
v_call: TRBV20-1
cdr3_aa: CSAREVRDRFNQPQHF

cdr3_length: 16
j_call: TRBJ1-2
d_call: -
v_call: TRBV7-9
cdr3_aa: CASSSSWTDHLYGYTF

cdr3_length: 14
j_call: TRBJ1-1
d_call: TRBD1
v_call: TRBV20-1
cdr3_aa: CSARGDRIPTEAFF

cdr3_length: 14
j_call: TRBJ2-1
d_call: -
v_call: TRBV5-1
cdr3_aa: CASSWRDVYNEQFF

cdr3_length: 16
j_call: TRBJ2-1
d_call: TRBD2
v_call: TRBV6-5
cdr3_aa: CASSFASVAGVSEQFF

cdr3_length: 16
j_call: TRBJ2-7
d_call: -
v_call: TRBV12-3/TRBV12-4
cdr3_aa: CASSSSDSLGPHEQYF

cdr3_length: 14
j_call: TRBJ2-1
d_call: TRBD1
v_call: TRBV27
cdr3_aa: CASKRDSLYNEQFF

cdr3_length: 16
j_call: TRBJ2-5
d_call: -
v_call: TRBV20-1
cdr3_aa: CSARGRQYPLQETQYF

cdr3_length: 15
j_call: TRBJ2-3
d_call: TRBD2
v_call: TRBV5-1
cdr3_aa: CASSRRLADTDTQYF

cdr3_length: 17
j_call: TRBJ1-1
d_call: -
v_call: TRBV5-1
cdr3_aa: CASSVHGPPALNTEAFF

cdr3_length: 14
j_call: TRBJ1-2
d_call: TRBD1
v_call: TRBV5-1
cdr3_aa: CASNPLQGADGYTF

cdr3_length: 20
j_call: TRBJ2-3
d_call: TRBD2
v_call: TRBV20-1
cdr3_aa: CSARPPLGSETGGPWDTQYF

cdr3_length: 14
j_call: TRBJ1-4
d_call: -
v_call: TRBV29-1
cdr3_aa: CSVGSGVANEKLFF

cdr3_length: 16
j_call: TRBJ1-2
d_call: -
v_call: TRBV7-2
cdr3_aa: CASSLATGTLNYGYTF

cdr3_length: 15
j_call: TRBJ2-7
d_call: TRBD1
v_call: TRBV12-3/TRBV12-4
cdr3_aa: CASSAHRGRIYEQYF

cdr3_length: 15
j_call: TRBJ2-1
d_call: -
v_call: TRBV4-1
cdr3_aa: CASSFRDGGYDEQFF

cdr3_length: 13
j_call: TRBJ2-7
d_call: -
v_call: TRBV12-3/TRBV12-4
cdr3_aa: CASSFGQNYEQYF

cdr3_length: 13
j_call: TRBJ2-5
d_call: TRBD2
v_call: TRBV5-6
cdr3_aa: CASLAGDLETQYF

cdr3_length: 14
j_call: TRBJ2-5
d_call: -
v_call: TRBV15
cdr3_aa: CATSRDRGQETQYF

cdr3_length: 14
j_call: TRBJ2-2
d_call: TRBD2
v_call: TRBV20-1
cdr3_aa: CSARLAGGPGELFF

cdr3_length: 16
j_call: TRBJ2-2
d_call: TRBD1
v_call: TRBV12-3/TRBV12-4
cdr3_aa: CASSLGQGAGFGELFF

cdr3_length: 13
j_call: TRBJ1-1
d_call: TRBD1
v_call: TRBV7-2
cdr3_aa: CASSRGMDTEAFF

cdr3_length: 12
j_call: TRBJ1-1
d_call: -
v_call: TRBV20-1
cdr3_aa: CSVRQANTEAFF

cdr3_length: 15
j_call: TRBJ2-1
d_call: TRBD1
v_call: TRBV20-1
cdr3_aa: CSASDRGRRRNEQFF

cdr3_length: 16
j_call: TRBJ2-3
d_call: TRBD2
v_call: TRBV5-1
cdr3_aa: CASSLERGGTLDTQYF

cdr3_length: 15
j_call: TRBJ2-1
d_call: -
v_call: TRBV20-1
cdr3_aa: CSAREPTSSYNEQFF

cdr3_length: 13
j_call: TRBJ1-6
d_call: -
v_call: TRBV2
cdr3_aa: CASRSGFNSPLHF

cdr3_length: 13
j_call: TRBJ1-2
d_call: -
v_call: TRBV7-2
cdr3_aa: CASSLVPDYGYTF

cdr3_length: 12
j_call: TRBJ2-7
d_call: -
v_call: TRBV20-1
cdr3_aa: CSTSPRAYEQYF

cdr3_length: 14
j_call: -
d_call: -
v_call: TRBV5-1
cdr3_aa: CASSFRGGEETQYF

cdr3_length: 13
j_call: TRBJ2-1
d_call: -
v_call: TRBV20-1
cdr3_aa: CSVPSSSYNEQFF

cdr3_length: 16
j_call: TRBJ1-3
d_call: -
v_call: TRBV6-5
cdr3_aa: CASSREGVGSGNTIYF

cdr3_length: 14
j_call: TRBJ2-1
d_call: TRBD2
v_call: TRBV12-3/TRBV12-4
cdr3_aa: CASSEVAGGNEQFF

cdr3_length: 14
j_call: TRBJ2-1
d_call: TRBD2
v_call: TRBV20-1
cdr3_aa: CSARETSGRNEQFF

cdr3_length: 13
j_call: TRBJ1-1
d_call: -
v_call: TRBV10-3
cdr3_aa: CAISTDRNTEAFF

cdr3_length: 12
j_call: TRBJ2-1
d_call: -
v_call: TRBV5-1
cdr3_aa: CASSPNYNEQFF

cdr3_length: 15
j_call: TRBJ1-2
d_call: TRBD1
v_call: TRBV2
cdr3_aa: CASKSWDRDHYGYTF